This TCR beta chain was captured by sequencing in a study of PD-1 blockade in classical Hodgkin lymphoma (TCRdb year 2020). About the full investigation: The study used TCR beta sequencing and CyTOF to define a peripheral blood immune signature of response to PD-1 blockade in classical Hodgkin lymphoma.

The Qiagen DNeasy kit was used to extract genomic DNA from unsorted PBMCs and from the negatively selected CD4+ and CD8+ fractions. Amplification of TCR beta CDR3 regions was done by immunoSEQ multiplex PCR with primers that anneal to V and J segments. Amplification bias was minimized using a synthetic immune receptor repertoire, and residual bias was removed computationally after sequencing. For the original study's pipeline: Custom Python scripts were used to quantify repertoire diversity as the Shannon entropy index. Unsorted, CD4+ and CD8+ repertoires were analyzed separately, except for combined analyses in which CD4+ and CD8+ sequences were merged in silico. Sourced from immuneACCESS, this table was stored by TCRdb with only in-frame sequences that have V and J called. A share of the clones is absent; for the studies checked, an unresolved V gene accounts for under half, and the remainder has no known explanation. V and J calls plus clone size are reproduced from that table; the DNA served to infer D and trimming. The sample has roughly 14,000 clones on record, about 82% of them singletons. The top ten clonotypes cover 0.84% of the sample.

The CDR3 goes from the cysteine to the phenylalanine over 16 residues. Only the CDR3 DNA is retained, 48 bases long and in frame from the first base. V is reduced by 5 bases and J by 3 bases, leaving a spacing of 17 bases between them. Sequences SGHTA (CDR1) and FQGNSA (CDR2) are obtained from the germline V gene. Broader findings and caveats from the paper: Baseline TCR diversity was reported as lower in newly diagnosed patients than in healthy donors, and lower still in relapsed/refractory patients. The study was limited to a single clinical trial cohort, and causes of repertoire differences, possibly disease activity or prior therapy, remained undefined.

As regards this clone: Its binding antigen is unknown. Nothing much larger sits one base from this clone, and base qualities are not available.

According to the study, the label for this sample's time point signals: newly diagnosed, previously untreated cHL patient sample. Magnetic negative selection with a Miltenyi CD4+ T cell isolation kit was used to purify CD4+ T cells from thawed PBMCs. To serve as a comparison group for the relapsed/refractory trial patients, PBMCs were sequenced from patients with newly diagnosed, previously untreated classical Hodgkin lymphoma. After peripheral blood was drawn into 8 mL Vacutainer Cell Preparation Tubes, PBMCs were isolated by centrifugation and then cryopreserved. Purified CD4+ and CD8+ fractions were prepared only for cases with an additional available PBMC sample. Magnetically labelled cells were removed on LS columns in a quadroMACS separator, and the flow-through was retained as the purified fraction.

Sequencing input: CD4+ T cells from blood. The chain employs TRBV7-2 and TRBJ1-3; a tentative D match to TRBD1 spans 6 bases. The sequence was collected from a human donor with classical Hodgkin lymphoma. The CDR3 loop reads CASSPEPRGVGNTIYF. The DNA sequence is TGTGCCAGCAGCCCAGAGCCCAGGGGCGTTGGAAACACCATATATTTT.